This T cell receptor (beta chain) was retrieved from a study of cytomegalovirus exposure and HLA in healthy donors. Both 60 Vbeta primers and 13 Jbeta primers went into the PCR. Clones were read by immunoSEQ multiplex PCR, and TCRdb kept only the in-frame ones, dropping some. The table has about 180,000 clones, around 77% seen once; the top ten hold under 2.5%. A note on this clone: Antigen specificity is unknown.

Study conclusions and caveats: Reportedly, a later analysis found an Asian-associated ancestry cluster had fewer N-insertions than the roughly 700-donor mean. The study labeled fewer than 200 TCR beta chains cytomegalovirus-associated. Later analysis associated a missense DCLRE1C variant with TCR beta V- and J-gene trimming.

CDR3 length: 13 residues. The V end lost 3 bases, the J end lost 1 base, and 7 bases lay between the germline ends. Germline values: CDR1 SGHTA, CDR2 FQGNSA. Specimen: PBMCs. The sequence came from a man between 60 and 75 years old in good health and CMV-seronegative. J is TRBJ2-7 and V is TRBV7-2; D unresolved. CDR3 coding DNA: TGTGCCAGCAGCTTCCCAGGATCCTACGAGCAGTACTTC. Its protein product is CASSFPGSYEQYF.